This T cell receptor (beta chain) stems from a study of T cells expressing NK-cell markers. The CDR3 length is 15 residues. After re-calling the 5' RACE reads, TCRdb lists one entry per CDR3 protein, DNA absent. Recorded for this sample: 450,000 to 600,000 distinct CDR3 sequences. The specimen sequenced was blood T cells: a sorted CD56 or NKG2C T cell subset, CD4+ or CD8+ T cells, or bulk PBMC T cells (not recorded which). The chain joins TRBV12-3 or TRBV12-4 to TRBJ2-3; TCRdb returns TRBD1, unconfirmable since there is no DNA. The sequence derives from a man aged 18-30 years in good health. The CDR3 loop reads CASSGQGTHANTQYF.